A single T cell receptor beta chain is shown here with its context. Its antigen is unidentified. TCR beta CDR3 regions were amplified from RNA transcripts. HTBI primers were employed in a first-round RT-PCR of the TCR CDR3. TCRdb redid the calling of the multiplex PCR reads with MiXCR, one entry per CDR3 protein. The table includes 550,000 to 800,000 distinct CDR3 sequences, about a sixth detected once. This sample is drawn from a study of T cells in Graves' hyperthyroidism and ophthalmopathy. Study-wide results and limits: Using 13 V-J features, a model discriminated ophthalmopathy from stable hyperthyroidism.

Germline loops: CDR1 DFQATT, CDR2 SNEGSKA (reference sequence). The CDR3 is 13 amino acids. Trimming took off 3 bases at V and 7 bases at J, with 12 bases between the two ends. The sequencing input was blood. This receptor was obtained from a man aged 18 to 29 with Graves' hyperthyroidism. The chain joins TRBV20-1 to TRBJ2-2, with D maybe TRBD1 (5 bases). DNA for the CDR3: TGCAGTGCTAGCTCAGGGCCCAGCGGGGAGCTGTTTTTT. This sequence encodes CSASSGPSGELFF.